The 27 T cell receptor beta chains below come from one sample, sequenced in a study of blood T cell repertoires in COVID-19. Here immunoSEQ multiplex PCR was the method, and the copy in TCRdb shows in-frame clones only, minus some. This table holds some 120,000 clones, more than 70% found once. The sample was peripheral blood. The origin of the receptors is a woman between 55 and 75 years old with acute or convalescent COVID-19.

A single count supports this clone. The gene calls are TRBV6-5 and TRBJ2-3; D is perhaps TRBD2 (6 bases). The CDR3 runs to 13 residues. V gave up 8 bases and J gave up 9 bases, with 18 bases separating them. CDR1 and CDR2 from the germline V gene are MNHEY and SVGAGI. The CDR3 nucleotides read TGTGCCAGCTGGAGGGGCGGGGCCACGACGCAGTATTTT. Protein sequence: CASWRGGATTQYF.

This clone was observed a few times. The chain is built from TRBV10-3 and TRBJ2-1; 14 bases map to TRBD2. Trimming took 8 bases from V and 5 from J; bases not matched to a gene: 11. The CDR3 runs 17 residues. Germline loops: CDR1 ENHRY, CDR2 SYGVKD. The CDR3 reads CAISGLAGESTNNEQFF. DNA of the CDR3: TGTGCCATCTCGGGACTAGCGGGGGAAAGTACTAACAATGAGCAGTTCTTC.

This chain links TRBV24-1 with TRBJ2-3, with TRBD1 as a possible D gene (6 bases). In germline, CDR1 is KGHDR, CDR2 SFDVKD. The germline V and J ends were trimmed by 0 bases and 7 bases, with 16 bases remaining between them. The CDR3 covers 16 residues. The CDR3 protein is CATSDLGRGRVNTQYF. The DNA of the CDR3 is TGTGCCACCAGTGATTTGGGCAGGGGAAGAGTGAATACGCAGTATTTT.

Written as DNA, the CDR3 is TGTGCCAGCAGTTGGCTAGGGACAGGGACCGAGCAGTACTTC. Translated: CASSWLGTGTEQYF. The chain recombines TRBV28 with TRBJ2-7; 9 bases match TRBD1. There are 14 residues in the CDR3. Germline values: CDR1 MDHEN, CDR2 SYDVKM. J gave up 6 bases and V 4 bases, and 7 bases lay outside the gene matches.

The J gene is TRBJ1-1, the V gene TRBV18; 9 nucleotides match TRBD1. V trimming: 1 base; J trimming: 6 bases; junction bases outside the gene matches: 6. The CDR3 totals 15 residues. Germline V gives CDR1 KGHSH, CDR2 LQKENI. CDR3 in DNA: TGTGCCAGCTCACCACTCAGCGACAGGGGGTCTGAAGCTTTCTTT. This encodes CASSPLSDRGSEAFF.

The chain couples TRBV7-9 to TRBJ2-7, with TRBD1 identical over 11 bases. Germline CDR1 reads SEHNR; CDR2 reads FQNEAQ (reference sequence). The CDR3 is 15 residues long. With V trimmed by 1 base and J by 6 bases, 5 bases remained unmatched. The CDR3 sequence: CASSLGTGGIFEQYV. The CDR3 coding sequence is TGTGCCAGCAGCTTAGGGACAGGGGGCATCTTCGAGCAGTACGTC.

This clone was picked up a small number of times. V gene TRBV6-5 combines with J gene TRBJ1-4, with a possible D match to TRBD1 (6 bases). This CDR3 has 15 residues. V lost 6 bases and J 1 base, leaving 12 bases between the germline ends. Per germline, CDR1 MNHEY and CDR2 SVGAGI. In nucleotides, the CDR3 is TGTGCCAGCAGGCCACCACAGGGAACTAATGAAAAACTGTTTTTT. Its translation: CASRPPQGTNEKLFF.

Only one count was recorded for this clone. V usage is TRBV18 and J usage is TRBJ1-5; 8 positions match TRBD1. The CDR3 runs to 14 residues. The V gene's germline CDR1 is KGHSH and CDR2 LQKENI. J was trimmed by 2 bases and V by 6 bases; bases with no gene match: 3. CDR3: CASSQGAGNQPQHF. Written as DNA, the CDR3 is TGTGCCAGCTCCCAGGGGGCAGGCAATCAGCCCCAGCATTTT.

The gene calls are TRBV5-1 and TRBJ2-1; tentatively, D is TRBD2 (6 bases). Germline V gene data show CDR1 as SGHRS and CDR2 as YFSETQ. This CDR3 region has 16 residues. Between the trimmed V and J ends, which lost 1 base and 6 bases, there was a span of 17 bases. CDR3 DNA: TGCGCCAGCAGCTTGCAAGCTGCGGGACTTCTCAATGAGCAGTTCTTC. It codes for CASSLQAAGLLNEQFF. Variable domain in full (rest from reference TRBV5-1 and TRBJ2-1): KAGVTQTPRYLIKTRGQQVTLSCSPISGHRSVSWYQQTPGQGLQFLFEYFSETQRNKGNFPGRFSGRQFSNSRSEMNVSTLELGDSALYLCASSLQAAGLLNEQFFGPGTRLTVL.

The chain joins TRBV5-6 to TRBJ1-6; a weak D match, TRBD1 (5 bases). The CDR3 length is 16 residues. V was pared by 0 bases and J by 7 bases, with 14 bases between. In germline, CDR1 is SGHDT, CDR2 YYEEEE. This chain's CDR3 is CASSLGGGLVNSPLHF. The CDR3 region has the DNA TGTGCCAGCAGCTTGGGCGGGGGTTTGGTGAATTCACCCCTCCACTTT.

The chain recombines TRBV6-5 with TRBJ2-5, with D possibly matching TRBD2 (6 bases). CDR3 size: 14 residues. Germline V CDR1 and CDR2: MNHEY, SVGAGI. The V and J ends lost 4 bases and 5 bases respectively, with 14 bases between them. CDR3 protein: CASSFARGRETQYF. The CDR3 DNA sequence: TGTGCCAGCAGTTTTGCCCGGGGGAGGGAGACCCAGTACTTC.

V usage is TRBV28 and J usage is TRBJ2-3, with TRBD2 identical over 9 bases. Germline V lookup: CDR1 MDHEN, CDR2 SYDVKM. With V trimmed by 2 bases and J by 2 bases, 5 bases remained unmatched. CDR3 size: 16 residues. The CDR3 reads CASSLGASGTTDTQYF. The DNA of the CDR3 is TGTGCCAGCAGTTTAGGGGCTAGCGGGACCACAGATACGCAGTATTTT.

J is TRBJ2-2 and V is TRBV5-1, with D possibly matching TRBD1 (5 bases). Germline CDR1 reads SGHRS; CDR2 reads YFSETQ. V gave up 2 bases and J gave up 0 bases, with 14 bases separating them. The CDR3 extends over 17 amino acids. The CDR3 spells CASSFIAGMANTGELFF. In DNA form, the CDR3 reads TGCGCCAGCAGCTTCATCGCAGGGATGGCGAACACCGGGGAGCTGTTTTTT.

The CDR3 bases are TGTGCCACCAGCAGAGAGGCAGGGCTCGTCTATGGCTACACCTTC. Its translation is CATSREAGLVYGYTF. The V call is TRBV15, the J call TRBJ1-2; possibly TRBD1 for D (5 bases). Germline values: CDR1 LNHNV, CDR2 YYDKDF (reference sequence). Trimming removed 0 bases at V and 4 bases at J, with 12 bases between. The CDR3 loop spans 15 amino acids.

The CDR3 nucleotides read TGTGCCAGTAGGGGGGGACTAGCGGTATACAATGAGCAGTTCTTC. Translation: CASRGGLAVYNEQFF. V and J are TRBV19 and TRBJ2-1, with TRBD2 matching 11 bases. Trimming removed 6 bases from V and 4 bases from J; junction bases left unmatched: 5. This CDR3 contains 15 residues. The germline V gene encodes CDR1 LNHDA and CDR2 SQIVND (reference sequence). The full variable domain, in which reference TRBV19 and TRBJ2-1 provide the parts outside the CDR3, is DGGITQSPKYLFRKEGQNVTLSCEQNLNHDAMYWYRQDPGQGLRLIYYSQIVNDFQKGDIAEGYSVSREKKESFPLTVTSAQKNPTAFYLCASRGGLAVYNEQFFGPGTRLTVL.

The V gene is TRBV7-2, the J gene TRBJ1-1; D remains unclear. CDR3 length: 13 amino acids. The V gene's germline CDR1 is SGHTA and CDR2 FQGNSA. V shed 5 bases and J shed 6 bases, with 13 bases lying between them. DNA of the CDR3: TGTGCCAGCAGCAGCAGCGTAGCCCCTGAAGCTTTCTTT. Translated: CASSSSVAPEAFF.

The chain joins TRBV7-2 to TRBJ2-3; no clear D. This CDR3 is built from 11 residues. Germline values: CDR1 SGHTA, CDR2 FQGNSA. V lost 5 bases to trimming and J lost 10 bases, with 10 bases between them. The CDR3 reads CASSPEAPQYF. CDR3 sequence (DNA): TGTGCCAGCAGCCCCGAGGCCCCGCAGTATTTT.

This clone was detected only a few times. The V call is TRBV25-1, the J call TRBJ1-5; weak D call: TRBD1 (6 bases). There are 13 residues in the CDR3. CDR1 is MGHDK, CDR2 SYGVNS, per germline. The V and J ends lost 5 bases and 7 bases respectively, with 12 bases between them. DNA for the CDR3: TGTGCCAGCAGTCCCCCAGGGGACCAGCCCCAGCATTTT. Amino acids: CASSPPGDQPQHF.

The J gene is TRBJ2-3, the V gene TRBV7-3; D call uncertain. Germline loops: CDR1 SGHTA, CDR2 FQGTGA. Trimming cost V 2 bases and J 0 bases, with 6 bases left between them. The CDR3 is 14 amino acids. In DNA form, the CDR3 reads TGTGCCAGCAGCTTAGGGCAGAGCACAGATACGCAGTATTTT. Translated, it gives CASSLGQSTDTQYF.

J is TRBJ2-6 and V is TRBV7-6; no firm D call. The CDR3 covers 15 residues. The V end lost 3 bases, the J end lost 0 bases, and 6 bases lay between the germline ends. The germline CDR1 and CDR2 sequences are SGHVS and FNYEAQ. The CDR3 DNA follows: TGTGCCAGCAGCTTGAAGAGCTCTGGGGCCAACGTCCTGACTTTC. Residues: CASSLKSSGANVLTF.

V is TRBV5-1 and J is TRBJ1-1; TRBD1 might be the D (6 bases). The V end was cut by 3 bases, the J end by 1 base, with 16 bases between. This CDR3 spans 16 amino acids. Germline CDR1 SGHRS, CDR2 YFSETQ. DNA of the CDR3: TGCGCCAGCAGCTCGTACGACGAGACAGGGAACACTGAAGCTTTCTTT. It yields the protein CASSSYDETGNTEAFF. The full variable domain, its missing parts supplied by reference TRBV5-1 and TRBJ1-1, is KAGVTQTPRYLIKTRGQQVTLSCSPISGHRSVSWYQQTPGQGLQFLFEYFSETQRNKGNFPGRFSGRQFSNSRSEMNVSTLELGDSALYLCASSSYDETGNTEAFFGQGTRLTVV.

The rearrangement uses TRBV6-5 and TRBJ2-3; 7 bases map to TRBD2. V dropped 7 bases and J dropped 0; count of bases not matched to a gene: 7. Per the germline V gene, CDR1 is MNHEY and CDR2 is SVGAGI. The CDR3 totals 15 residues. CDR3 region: CASNPGTMSTDTQYF. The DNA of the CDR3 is TGTGCCAGCAACCCCGGGACTATGAGCACAGATACGCAGTATTTT.

In DNA form, the CDR3 reads TGTGCCTGGACCCTCCGGACAGGATCTCGAAACACTGAAGCTTTCTTT. It translates to CAWTLRTGSRNTEAFF. This sequence joins TRBV30 and TRBJ1-1, with 7 bases identical to TRBD1. This CDR3 has 16 residues. Germline V gene lookup returns CDR1 GTSNPN and CDR2 SVGIG (reference sequence). V dropped 4 bases and J dropped 2; count of bases not matched to a gene: 13.

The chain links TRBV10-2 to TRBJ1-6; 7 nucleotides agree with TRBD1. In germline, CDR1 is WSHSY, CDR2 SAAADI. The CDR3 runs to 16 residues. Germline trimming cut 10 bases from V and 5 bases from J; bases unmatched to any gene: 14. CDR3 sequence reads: CATQGGRTHNNSPLHF. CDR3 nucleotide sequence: TGCGCCACCCAGGGGGGACGGACGCACAATAATTCACCCCTCCACTTT.

The CDR3 loop reads CASSDGGRGTSPLHF. As DNA, the CDR3 is TGTGCCAGTTCGGACGGCGGACGGGGGACTTCACCCCTCCACTTT. The chain recombines TRBV19 with TRBJ1-6; a possible D gene is TRBD1 (5 bases). Looked up from germline, CDR1 is LNHDA and CDR2 is SQIVND (reference sequence). With 8 bases removed from V and 9 bases from J, the gap between germline ends came to 20 bases. The CDR3 loop spans 15 amino acids.

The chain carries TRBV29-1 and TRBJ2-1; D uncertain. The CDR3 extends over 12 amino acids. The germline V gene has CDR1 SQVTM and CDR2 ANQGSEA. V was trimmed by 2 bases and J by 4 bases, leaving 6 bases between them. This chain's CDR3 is CSVELDYNEQFF. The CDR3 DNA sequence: TGCAGCGTTGAACTAGATTACAATGAGCAGTTCTTC.

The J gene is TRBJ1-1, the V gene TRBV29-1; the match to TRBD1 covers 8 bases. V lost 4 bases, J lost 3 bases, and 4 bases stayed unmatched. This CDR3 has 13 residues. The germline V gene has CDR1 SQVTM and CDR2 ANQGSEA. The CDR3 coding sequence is TGCAGCGTTGGAGTGACAGGGGACACTGAAGCTTTCTTT. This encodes CSVGVTGDTEAFF.